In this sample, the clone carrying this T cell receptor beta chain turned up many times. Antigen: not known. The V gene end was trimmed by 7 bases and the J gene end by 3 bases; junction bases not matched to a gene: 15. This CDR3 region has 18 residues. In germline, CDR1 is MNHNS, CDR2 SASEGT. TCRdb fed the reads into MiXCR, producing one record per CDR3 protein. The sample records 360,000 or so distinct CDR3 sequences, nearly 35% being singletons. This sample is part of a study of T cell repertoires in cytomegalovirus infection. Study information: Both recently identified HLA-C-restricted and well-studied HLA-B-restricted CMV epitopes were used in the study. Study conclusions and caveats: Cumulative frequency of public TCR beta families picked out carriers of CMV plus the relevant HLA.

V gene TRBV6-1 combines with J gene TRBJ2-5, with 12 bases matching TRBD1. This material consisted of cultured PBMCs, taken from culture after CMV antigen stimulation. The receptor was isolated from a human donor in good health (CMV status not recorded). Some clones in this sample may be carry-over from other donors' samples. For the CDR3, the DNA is TGTGCCAGCACCCGGGACAGGGGGCGACCAGTGGGGGAAGAGACCCAGTACTTC. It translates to CASTRDRGRPVGEETQYF.